This is a list of T cell receptor beta chains from one sample in a study of untreated major depressive disorder. Profiling relied on immunoSEQ multiplex PCR, and the TCRdb table lists in-frame clones only, not all of them. The sample comprises about 20,000 clones, 70% to 90% of which are singletons, and around 4.9% rests with the top ten. The sample was CD4+ T cells from PBMCs. These receptors came from a woman in her 30s in good health. Each CDR3 is given with its conserved first and last residue. Fields, in order: V gene, clone size, J gene, D gene, CDR3 DNA, CDR3 protein. The D gene is left open where the match is weak. Clone size is given for some rows only: seen once, a few or many times, or a class if the clone is expanded.

TRBV10-1	.	TRBJ1-6	TRBD1	TGCGCCTCCAGCCCAGGACAGGGGAATTCACCCCTCCACTTT	CASSPGQGNSPLHF
TRBV6-7	.	TRBJ1-5	TRBD1	TGTGCCAGCAGTTACTCGAACCCGGACAGGGGGCCGAGGCAGCCCCAGCATTTT	CASSYSNPDRGPRQPQHF
TRBV11-3	.	TRBJ2-2	.	TGTGCCAGCAGCTCCAGGGGCACCGGGGAGCTGTTTTTT	CASSSRGTGELFF
TRBV7-2	.	TRBJ2-5	TRBD2	TGTGCCAGCAGCTGGGGAACTAGCGGAGAGACCCAGTACTTC	CASSWGTSGETQYF
TRBV11-2	few	TRBJ2-7	.	TGTGCCAGCAGCTCAAATTTCGGGGGCTATAGCTCCTACGAGCAGTACTTC	CASSSNFGGYSSYEQYF
TRBV30	few	TRBJ1-2	TRBD1	TGTGCCTGGAAGAGGGACAGGGGAAACTATGGCTACACCTTC	CAWKRDRGNYGYTF
TRBV4-3	.	TRBJ1-6	.	TGCGCCAGCAGCCAAAGGACAGTTAATTCACCCCTCCACTTT	CASSQRTVNSPLHF
TRBV9	few	TRBJ2-7	.	TGTGCCAGCTTCGACAGGATGAGCTCCTACGAGCAGTACTTC	CASFDRMSSYEQYF
TRBV5-4	.	TRBJ2-3	.	TGTGCCAGCAGCCGTACTAGAGGGTTCGATCCCAGCACAGATACGCAGTATTTT	CASSRTRGFDPSTDTQYF
TRBV18	.	TRBJ1-6	.	TGTGCCAGCTCACGGACGGGGCTCGATTCACCCCTCCACTTT	CASSRTGLDSPLHF
TRBV20-1	.	TRBJ2-1	.	TGCAGTGCTACCCCCTACAATGAGCAGTTCTTC	CSATPYNEQFF
TRBV5-5	once	TRBJ1-5	TRBD1	TGTGCCAGCCGAAGTGGGACAGGGAGTCAGCCCCAGCATTTT	CASRSGTGSQPQHF
TRBV5-1	once	TRBJ1-5	.	TGCGCCAGCAGCCCCGACAGCCCAAATCAGCCCCAGCATTTT	CASSPDSPNQPQHF
TRBV4-1	.	TRBJ1-5	.	TGCGCCAGCAGCCGACTCACAGGGTATCAGCCCCAGCATTTT	CASSRLTGYQPQHF
TRBV18	.	TRBJ1-6	.	TGTGCCAGCTCACCAATCCCCGGGCAGGATTCACCCCTCCACTTT	CASSPIPGQDSPLHF
TRBV27	.	TRBJ2-3	.	TGTGCCAGCAGTTTCGCGGGGGCTACTAGCACAGATACGCAGTATTTT	CASSFAGATSTDTQYF
TRBV25-1	.	TRBJ2-2	.	TGTGCCAGCAGTGAATATTCGAACACCGGGGAGCTGTTTTTT	CASSEYSNTGELFF
TRBV30	.	TRBJ1-1	TRBD1	TGTGCCTGGAGTAGGGGACAGTTAAACACTGAAGCTTTCTTT	CAWSRGQLNTEAFF
TRBV19	.	TRBJ1-2	.	TGTGCCAGTAGTATCCCCGCTGAGACCAACTATGGCTACACCTTC	CASSIPAETNYGYTF
TRBV28	.	TRBJ1-3	.	TGTGCCAGCAGTTTAATGAGACCGGGTCACACCATATATTTT	CASSLMRPGHTIYF
TRBV10-3	.	TRBJ2-7	.	TGTGCCATCATGCAGGCAGCCGCCTACGAGCAGTACTTC	CAIMQAAAYEQYF
TRBV5-1	.	TRBJ1-4	TRBD1	TGCGCCAGCAGCTTGGGAGGGGGCAGTACACAGGGTGAAAAACTGTTTTTT	CASSLGGGSTQGEKLFF
TRBV5-1	.	TRBJ1-4	.	TGCGCCAGCAGCCCCACAGCGAAAGCAGGAGGTTTTAATGAAAAACTGTTTTTT	CASSPTAKAGGFNEKLFF
TRBV5-1	.	TRBJ2-5	TRBD2	TGCGCCAGCAGTCCCGATGAGAGCGGGGGGGCCCAAGAGACCCAGTACTTC	CASSPDESGGAQETQYF
TRBV28	.	TRBJ1-5	TRBD1	TGTGCCAGCAGCCAGTCGACAGGGCGGCAGCCCCAGCATTTT	CASSQSTGRQPQHF
TRBV28	few	TRBJ1-5	.	TGTGCCAGCAGTTTAAGGAGGGGGATGGGTCAGCCCCAGCATTTT	CASSLRRGMGQPQHF
TRBV7-9	.	TRBJ2-3	TRBD2	TGTGCCAGCAGCAAGGCGGGGGGGCCAGATACGCAGTATTTT	CASSKAGGPDTQYF
TRBV2	.	TRBJ1-1	.	TGTGCCAGCAGCTGGTGGGCTGAAGCTTTCTTT	CASSWWAEAFF
TRBV28	.	TRBJ2-5	.	TGTGCCAGCAGAGGTCAAAGGGAGACCCAGTACTTC	CASRGQRETQYF
TRBV5-4	.	TRBJ1-1	.	TGTGCCAGCAGCTGGGGAGGGGGTTCGAACACTGAAGCTTTCTTT	CASSWGGGSNTEAFF
TRBV29-1	once	TRBJ2-1	.	TGCAGCGCCACGGGGGTACACGGCGGGGTCTGGGATGAGCAGTTCTTC	CSATGVHGGVWDEQFF
TRBV28	.	TRBJ2-1	TRBD2	TGTGCCAGCAGTCCCTATACTAGCGTCGATAGGAATGAGCAGTTCTTC	CASSPYTSVDRNEQFF
TRBV2	.	TRBJ1-4	.	TGTGCCAGCAGTGAACCCAGGGCCCCGCGCAGGGCTAATGAAAAACTGTTTTTT	CASSEPRAPRRANEKLFF
TRBV11-2	.	TRBJ1-2	.	TGTGCCAGCTCTATGGAAGACTATGGCTACACCTTC	CASSMEDYGYTF
TRBV6-1	.	TRBJ2-1	TRBD1	TGTGCCAGCAGGCCAACGGACAGGTCCGATGAGCAGTTCTTC	CASRPTDRSDEQFF
TRBV28	once	TRBJ1-1	.	TGTGCCAGCAGTTTAGCGGGAACTGAAGCTTTCTTT	CASSLAGTEAFF
TRBV29-1	.	TRBJ2-1	.	TGCAGCGTTGAAGGGGCGGATGAGCAGTTCTTC	CSVEGADEQFF
TRBV10-3	.	TRBJ1-2	.	TGTGCCTTCAAATCGGAGACAGCCTATGGCTACACCTTC	CAFKSETAYGYTF